Below, 2 T cell receptor beta chains from the same sample are listed, as sequenced in a study of blood T cell repertoires in COVID-19. TCRdb's table, derived via immunoSEQ multiplex PCR, lists solely in-frame clones and lacks some. The sample carries 100,000 to 150,000 clones, approximately 81% recorded once. Material for sequencing was peripheral blood. The receptors were sampled from a man aged 60 to 69 with acute or convalescent COVID-19.

The chain recombines TRBV5-1 with TRBJ2-4; 9 bases align to TRBD2. V lost 4 bases, J lost 6 bases, and 5 bases stayed unmatched. The CDR3 totals 14 residues. In germline, CDR1 is SGHRS, CDR2 YFSETQ. CDR3 sequence: CASSPRLAVNIQYF. The CDR3 DNA reads TGCGCCAGCAGCCCCCGACTAGCGGTAAACATTCAGTACTTC.

CDR3 sequence: CASTSLRTGGYGYTF. CDR3 DNA: TGTGCCAGCACCTCTCTGCGGACAGGGGGATATGGCTACACCTTC. The chain couples TRBV27 to TRBJ1-2; 10 nucleotides line up with TRBD1. The germline CDR1 and CDR2 sequences are MNHEY and SMNVEV (reference sequence). This CDR3 spans 15 amino acids. V shed 7 bases and J 5 bases; nucleotides not matched to a gene: 10.